These T cell receptor beta chains were read from a single sample in a study of cytomegalovirus exposure and HLA in healthy donors. Libraries were prepared by immunoSEQ multiplex PCR; TCRdb keeps only in-frame clonotypes and omits some of them. The table lists some 150,000 clones, approximately 85% of them singletons. Sequencing was performed on PBMCs. These receptors came from a man in his fifties or sixties in good health and CMV-seropositive. CDR3s include the opening cysteine and the closing phenylalanine or tryptophan. The order of the fields is D gene, J gene, clone size, V gene, CDR3 DNA, CDR3 protein. A D gene is named only where the DNA matches it firmly. Clone size is stated in some rows and not others, as once, few, many or a class when expanded.

.	TRBJ1-3	.	TRBV6-1	TGTGCCAGCAGTCCTGAGCGGGGCTCTGGAAACACCATATATTTT	CASSPERGSGNTIYF
TRBD2	TRBJ2-1	.	TRBV6-5	TGTGCCAGCAGTTACTCGAGCGGGAGGGTTCATGAGCAGTTCTTC	CASSYSSGRVHEQFF
TRBD1	TRBJ1-1	.	TRBV6-6	TGTGCCAGCAGCCAGAGACAGGGGATGAACACTGAAGCTTTCTTT	CASSQRQGMNTEAFF
.	TRBJ2-5	.	TRBV18	TGTGCCAGCTCAATGTCGGTTCAAGAGACCCAGTACTTC	CASSMSVQETQYF
TRBD2	TRBJ2-7	.	TRBV30	TGTGCCCTTGGGCTAGCGGGAGCCGAGCAGTACTTC	CALGLAGAEQYF
TRBD2	TRBJ2-3	.	TRBV7-3	TGTGCCAGCAGCTCTAATAGCGGGAGTGATACGCAGTATTTT	CASSSNSGSDTQYF
TRBD1	TRBJ1-2	.	TRBV28	TGTGCCAGCAGTTCGCACAGGGGGCACTATGGCTACACCTTC	CASSSHRGHYGYTF
.	TRBJ1-2	.	TRBV2	TGTGCCAGCAGTGAAGGGGCAGGCGGGGGCTACACCTTC	CASSEGAGGGYTF
.	TRBJ1-3	many	TRBV7-2	TGTGCCAGCAGCTTAGACCCCGGGGCTGGAAACACCATATATTTT	CASSLDPGAGNTIYF
.	TRBJ1-5	.	TRBV1	TGCACCAGCAGCCACGACAGGGGATCGGGTCAGCCCCAGCATTTT	CTSSHDRGSGQPQHF
.	TRBJ2-3	.	TRBV19	TGTGCCAGTAGTGCACAGAACACAGATACGCAGTATTTT	CASSAQNTDTQYF
.	TRBJ1-3	.	TRBV5-1	TGCGCCAGCAGCTTGGCCGCAGGCCCTGGAAACACCATATATTTT	CASSLAAGPGNTIYF
TRBD1	TRBJ2-7	.	TRBV16	TGTGCCAGCAGCCAATCGGCGTCAGGGGGCTCCTACGAGCAGTACTTC	CASSQSASGGSYEQYF
.	TRBJ1-2	few	TRBV10-3	TGTGCCATCAGTGAGTCTCCAAGGGGAGGAAACTATGGCTACACCTTC	CAISESPRGGNYGYTF
TRBD1	TRBJ2-7	.	TRBV5-1	TGCGCCAGCAGCTTTATTTCTGGGACAGGGCGAGATACCTACGAGCAGTACTTC	CASSFISGTGRDTYEQYF
.	TRBJ1-1	once	TRBV15	TGTGCCACCAGCAGAGGAGGTTTGAACACTGAAGCTTTCTTT	CATSRGGLNTEAFF
.	TRBJ2-5	.	TRBV5-5	TGTGCCAGCAGCTCGGGACTCGCGGCGGAGACCCAGTACTTC	CASSSGLAAETQYF
.	TRBJ1-1	.	TRBV10-3	TGTGCCAACTCACAGGGCCTGAACACTGAAGCTTTCTTT	CANSQGLNTEAFF
.	TRBJ2-7	once	TRBV27	TGTGCCAGCAGCCGTTACCGGGTCGAGAGCTCCTACGAGCAGTACTTC	CASSRYRVESSYEQYF
TRBD2	TRBJ2-1	.	TRBV10-3	TGTGCCATCAGGATGGGATCCGGGACTAGCGGTGGGGGGAAGCAGTTCTTC	CAIRMGSGTSGGGKQFF
.	TRBJ2-7	.	TRBV30	TGTGCCTGGAGTGGGGGGGTGAAGCAGTACTTC	CAWSGGVKQYF
TRBD2	TRBJ2-5	.	TRBV7-6	TGTGCCAGCAGCTTAGACGGTGGACTAGGCGGGAACCAGTACTTC	CASSLDGGLGGNQYF
.	TRBJ2-7	.	TRBV7-6	TGTGCCAGCAGCTTAGCCCCTACTAGCTCCTACGAGCAGTACTTC	CASSLAPTSSYEQYF
.	TRBJ1-1	.	TRBV7-9	TGTGCCAGCAGCTCCCCCCGGGAGGGAAGTAACACTGAAGCTTTCTTT	CASSSPREGSNTEAFF
TRBD2	TRBJ2-1	.	TRBV11-3	TGTGCCAGCAGCCTACGAGGACTAGAGAATGAGCAGTTCTTC	CASSLRGLENEQFF
TRBD2	TRBJ2-3	.	TRBV10-1	TGCGCCAGCAGTGGGACTAGCGGGAGGGCCCGGGATACGCAGTATTTT	CASSGTSGRARDTQYF
.	TRBJ2-2	.	TRBV5-1	TGCGCCAGCAGCTTGGCTTTGGGACTTCCTGCCAGCGACACCGGGGAGCTGTTTTTT	CASSLALGLPASDTGELFF
TRBD2	TRBJ2-7	.	TRBV4-1	TGCGCCAGCAGCCAAGAAGGTAGCGGGAGAATTTACGAGCAGTACTTC	CASSQEGSGRIYEQYF
.	TRBJ2-7	.	TRBV15	TGTGCCACCAGCAGGGGCTTCCAGGGATACGAGCAGTACTTC	CATSRGFQGYEQYF
.	TRBJ2-7	.	TRBV27	TGTGCCAGCAGTCTGGGACCGCCTCTGGGAGGAGACGAGCAGTACTTC	CASSLGPPLGGDEQYF
.	TRBJ2-5	.	TRBV5-1	TGCGCCAGCAGCTTGGGTTCAGTGTACCAAGAGACCCAGTACTTC	CASSLGSVYQETQYF
.	TRBJ2-7	.	TRBV7-6	TGTGCCAGCAGCTTAGGCCAGGATCCATACGAGCAGTACTTC	CASSLGQDPYEQYF
TRBD2	TRBJ2-5	once	TRBV5-4	TGTGCCAGCAGCTTGGGTCTAGCGGGGACCCAGTACTTC	CASSLGLAGTQYF
.	TRBJ2-1	.	TRBV18	TGTGCCAGCTCACCCGGGACACCCCCCTACAATGAGCAGTTCTTC	CASSPGTPPYNEQFF
.	TRBJ1-5	.	TRBV5-8	TGTGCCAGCAGGGATGGGCGTAGGGGTTCTGGCAATCAGCCCCAGCATTTT	CASRDGRRGSGNQPQHF
TRBD2	TRBJ2-1	.	TRBV28	TGTGCCAGCAGCTCAAAACTAGCGGTTATTAACAATGAGCAGTTCTTC	CASSSKLAVINNEQFF
TRBD1	TRBJ1-1	.	TRBV5-1	TGCGCCAGCAGCCGACAGGGCGGTGGCACTGAAGCTTTCTTT	CASSRQGGGTEAFF